Sequencing of this TCR beta chain was carried out in a study of blood T cell repertoires in COVID-19. Across the study: The United States, Italy and Spain supplied acute and convalescent COVID-19 samples.

The repertoire was sequenced with immunoSEQ multiplex PCR; TCRdb's copy has only in-frame clones and lacks some. The sample holds 410,000 or so clones, 89% seen once. The CDR3 sequence is 13 residues long. V was cut by 4 bases and J by 5 bases, with 12 bases left in between. CDR1 SGHRS and CDR2 YFSETQ come from the germline V gene. This sequence was found in a woman in her thirties or forties with COVID-19, enrolled during active disease. This chain joins TRBV5-1 and TRBJ1-1; a possible D gene is TRBD1 (5 bases). Sequenced material: peripheral blood. The CDR3 loop reads CASSTDPGTEAFF. The CDR3 DNA is TGCGCCAGCAGCACCGACCCAGGGACTGAAGCTTTCTTT.